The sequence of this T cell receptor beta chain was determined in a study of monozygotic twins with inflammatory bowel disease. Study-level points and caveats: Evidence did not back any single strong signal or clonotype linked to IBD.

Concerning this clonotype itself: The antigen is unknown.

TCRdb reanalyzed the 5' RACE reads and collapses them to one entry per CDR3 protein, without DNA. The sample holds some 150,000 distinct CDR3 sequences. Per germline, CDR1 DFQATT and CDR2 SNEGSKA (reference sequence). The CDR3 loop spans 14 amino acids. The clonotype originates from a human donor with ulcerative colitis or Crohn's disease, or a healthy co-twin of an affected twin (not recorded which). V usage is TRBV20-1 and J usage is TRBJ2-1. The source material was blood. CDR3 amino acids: CSAPYQDSYNEQFF.